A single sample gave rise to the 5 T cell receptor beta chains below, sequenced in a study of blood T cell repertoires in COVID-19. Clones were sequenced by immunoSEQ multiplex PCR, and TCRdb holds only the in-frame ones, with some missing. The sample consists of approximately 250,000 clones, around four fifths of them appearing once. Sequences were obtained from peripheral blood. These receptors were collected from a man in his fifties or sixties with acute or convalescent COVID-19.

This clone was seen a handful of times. The DNA of the CDR3 is TGCGCCAGCAGCTTACAGGGGGCCCCCTACAATGAGCAGTTCTTC. This gives the protein CASSLQGAPYNEQFF. V and J are TRBV5-1 and TRBJ2-1; 9 nucleotides match TRBD1. Germline V gene lookup returns CDR1 SGHRS and CDR2 YFSETQ. J was trimmed by 2 bases and V by 2 bases; bases with no gene match: 2. The CDR3 is 15 amino acids.

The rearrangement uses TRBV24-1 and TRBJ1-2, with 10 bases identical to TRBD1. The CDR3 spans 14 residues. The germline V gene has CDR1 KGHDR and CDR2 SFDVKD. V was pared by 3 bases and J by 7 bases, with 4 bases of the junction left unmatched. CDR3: CATSDTGTGAGYTF. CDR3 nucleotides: TGTGCCACCAGTGATACCGGGACAGGGGCTGGCTACACCTTC.

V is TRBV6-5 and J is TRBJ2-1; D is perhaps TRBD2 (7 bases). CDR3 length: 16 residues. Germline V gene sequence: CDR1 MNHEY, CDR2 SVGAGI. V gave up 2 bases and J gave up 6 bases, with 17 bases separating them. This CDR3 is CASSYGWQGRVNEQFF. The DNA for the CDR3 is TGTGCCAGCAGTTACGGTTGGCAGGGGAGGGTCAATGAGCAGTTCTTC.

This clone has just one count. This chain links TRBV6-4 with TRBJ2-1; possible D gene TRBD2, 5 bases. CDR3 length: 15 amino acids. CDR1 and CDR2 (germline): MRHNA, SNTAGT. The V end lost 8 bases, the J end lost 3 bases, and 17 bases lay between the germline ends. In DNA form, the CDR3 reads TGTGCCAGCCCCTGGGTAAAGCGGAGCTACAATGAGCAGTTCTTC. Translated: CASPWVKRSYNEQFF.

CDR3 bases: TGTGCCAGCAGCTTGGTTGCGACTTACTTATACGAGCAGTACTTC. Its translation: CASSLVATYLYEQYF. The gene calls are TRBV5-5 and TRBJ2-7, with D unresolved. The CDR3 has 15 amino acids. V lost 0 bases and J lost 4, with 14 bases in between. CDR1 and CDR2 (germline): SGHKS, YYEKEE (reference sequence).